Below are 8 T cell receptor beta chains sequenced from a single sample in a study of post-analysis software for immune sequencing data. Their antigens remain unidentified. cDNA libraries of TCR beta carried unique molecular identifiers. TCRdb recomputed calls from the PCR reads with MiXCR, one row per CDR3 protein. The data hold 600,000 to 750,000 distinct CDR3 sequences, with more than 50% observed a single time. Study-wide results and limits: In patients, about 5 TRBV segments were more frequent than in controls, with TRBV5-6, TRBV5-1 and TRBV20-1 among them.

The sample taken for sequencing was blood. The receptors come from a girl aged 2-10 years with multiple sclerosis.

This clonotype was counted only a few times. The V gene is TRBV28, the J gene TRBJ2-5; the match to TRBD2 covers 8 bases. From germline, CDR1 is MDHEN and CDR2 SYDVKM. The junction had 11 bases not matched to a gene; V was cut back by 7 bases and J by 4 bases. There are 15 residues in the CDR3. The CDR3 region has the DNA TGTGCCAGCACCCCCTCCGTAAGCGGGAGAGAGACCCAGTACTTC. Its translation is CASTPSVSGRETQYF.

The V and J genes are TRBV20-1 and TRBJ2-3, with D tentatively TRBD2 (6 bases). Germline V lookup: CDR1 DFQATT, CDR2 SNEGSKA (reference sequence). This CDR3 contains 17 residues. The V and J ends lost 4 bases and 2 bases respectively, with 22 bases between them. DNA of the CDR3: TGCAGTGCTATGCTCCGGGACTCCGACCCCGTCACAGATACGCAGTATTTT. Translation: CSAMLRDSDPVTDTQYF.

This chain connects TRBV20-1 to TRBJ2-1, with D perhaps matching TRBD2 (5 bases). The CDR3 is 12 residues long. Trimming cost V 6 bases and J 8 bases, with 14 bases left between them. Germline values: CDR1 DFQATT, CDR2 SNEGSKA (reference sequence). The CDR3 sequence: CSAPRGGHEQFF. The CDR3 DNA is TGCAGTGCCCCTCGGGGTGGGCATGAGCAGTTCTTC.

The CDR3 coding sequence is TGTGCCAGCAGCCACAGTAGCGGGCGATTTACTGGGGCCAACGTCCTGACTTTC. Translated, it gives CASSHSSGRFTGANVLTF. The chain links TRBV3-1 to TRBJ2-6, with 7 positions matching TRBD2. The CDR3 contains 18 residues. Germline V gene lookup returns CDR1 LGHDT and CDR2 YNNKEL (reference sequence). V lost 3 bases and J lost 2; bases outside the gene matches: 10.

A few counts support this clonotype. The J gene is TRBJ2-7, the V gene TRBV5-1, with D tentatively TRBD1 or TRBD2 (5 bases each). Trimming shortened V by 4 bases and J by 6 bases, and 17 bases separated the two germline ends. This CDR3 is built from 14 residues. The germline gives CDR1 SGHRS, CDR2 YFSETQ. The CDR3 loop reads CASSPARGLREQYF. The CDR3 DNA reads TGCGCCAGCAGCCCCGCCCGGGGCCTCCGCGAGCAGTACTTC. Full variable domain (missing parts from reference TRBV5-1 and TRBJ2-7): KAGVTQTPRYLIKTRGQQVTLSCSPISGHRSVSWYQQTPGQGLQFLFEYFSETQRNKGNFPGRFSGRQFSNSRSEMNVSTLELGDSALYLCASSPARGLREQYFGPGTRLTVT.

The chain links TRBV4-1 to TRBJ2-5, with 10 bases aligning to TRBD1. This CDR3 region has 15 residues. Per the germline V gene, CDR1 is MGHRA and CDR2 is YSYEKL. V lost 4 bases, J lost 13 bases, and 15 bases stayed unmatched. CDR3 bases: TGCGCCAGCAGCCCGACAGGGGGCGCGGGCTACGAGCGGTACTTC. It is translated as CASSPTGGAGYERYF.

The chain joins TRBV6-2 or TRBV6-3 to TRBJ2-7; D perhaps matches TRBD2 (6 bases). Trimming cost V 0 bases and J 3 bases, with 15 bases left between them. The CDR3 has 16 residues. CDR1 is MNHEY and CDR2 is SVGEGT in the germline V gene. CDR3 in DNA: TGTGCCAGCAGTTACTCCCGGGAGAACCAACGCTACGAGCAGTACTTC. Its translation: CASSYSRENQRYEQYF.

This chain's CDR3 is CASSSFSDTEDYGYTF. CDR3 in DNA: TGTGCCAGCAGTTCGTTCTCGGACACTGAGGATTATGGCTACACCTTC. V gene TRBV6-5 combines with J gene TRBJ1-2; TRBD1 might be the D (5 bases). The ends were cut back, 4 bases at V and 5 bases at J, with 20 bases in the middle. CDR3 length: 16 residues. Germline-derived CDR1 and CDR2 are MNHEY and SVGAGI.